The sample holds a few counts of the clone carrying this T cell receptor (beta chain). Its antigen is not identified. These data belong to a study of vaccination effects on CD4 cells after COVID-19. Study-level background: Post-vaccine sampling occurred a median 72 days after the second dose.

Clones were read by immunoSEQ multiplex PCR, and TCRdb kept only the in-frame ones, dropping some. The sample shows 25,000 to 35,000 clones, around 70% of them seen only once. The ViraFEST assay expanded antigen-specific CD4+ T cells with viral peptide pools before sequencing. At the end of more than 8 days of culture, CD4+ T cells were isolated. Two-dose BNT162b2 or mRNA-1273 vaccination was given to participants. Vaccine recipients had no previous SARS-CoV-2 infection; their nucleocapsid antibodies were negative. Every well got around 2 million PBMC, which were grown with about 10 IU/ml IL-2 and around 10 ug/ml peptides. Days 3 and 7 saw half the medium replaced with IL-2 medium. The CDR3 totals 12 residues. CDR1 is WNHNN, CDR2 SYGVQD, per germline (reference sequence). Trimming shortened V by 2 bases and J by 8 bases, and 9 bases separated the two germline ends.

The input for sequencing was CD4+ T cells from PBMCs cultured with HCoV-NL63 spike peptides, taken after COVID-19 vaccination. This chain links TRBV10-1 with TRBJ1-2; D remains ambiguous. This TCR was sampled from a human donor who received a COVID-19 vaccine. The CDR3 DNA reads TGCGCCAGCAGTGAGAAGGGATTGGGCTACACCTTC. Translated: CASSEKGLGYTF.